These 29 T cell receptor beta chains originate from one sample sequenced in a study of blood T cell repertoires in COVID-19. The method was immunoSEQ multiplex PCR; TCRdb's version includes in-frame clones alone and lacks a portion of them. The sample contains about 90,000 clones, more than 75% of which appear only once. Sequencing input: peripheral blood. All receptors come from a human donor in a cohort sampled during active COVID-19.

CDR3 amino acids: CASRRMGGEETQYF. DNA of the CDR3: TGTGCCAGCAGAAGGATGGGGGGAGAGGAGACCCAGTACTTC. The chain links TRBV3-1 (or the pseudogene TRBV3-2) to TRBJ2-5; possible D gene TRBD2, 6 bases. Between the trimmed V and J ends, which lost 6 bases and 5 bases, there was a span of 16 bases. There are 14 residues in the CDR3. Germline values: CDR1 LGHDT, CDR2 YNNKEL (reference sequence).

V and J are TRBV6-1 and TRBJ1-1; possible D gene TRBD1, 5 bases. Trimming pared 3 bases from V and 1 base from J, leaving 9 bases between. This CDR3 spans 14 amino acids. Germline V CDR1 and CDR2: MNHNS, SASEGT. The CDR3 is CASSDTGSNTEAFF. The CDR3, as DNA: TGTGCCAGCAGTGATACAGGTTCGAACACTGAAGCTTTCTTT.

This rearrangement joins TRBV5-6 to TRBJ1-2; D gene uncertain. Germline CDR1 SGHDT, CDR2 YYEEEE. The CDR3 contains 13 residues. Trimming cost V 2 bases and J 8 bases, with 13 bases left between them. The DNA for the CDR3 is TGTGCCAGCAGCTTCGGGTCCCAGAAAGGCTACACCTTC. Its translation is CASSFGSQKGYTF.

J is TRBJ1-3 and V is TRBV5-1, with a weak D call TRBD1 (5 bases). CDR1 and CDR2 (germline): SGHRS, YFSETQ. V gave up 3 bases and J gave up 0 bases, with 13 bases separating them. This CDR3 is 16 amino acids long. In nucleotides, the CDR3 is TGCGCCAGCAGCTCCCAGGGCCTTTACTCTGGAAACACCATATATTTT. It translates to CASSSQGLYSGNTIYF. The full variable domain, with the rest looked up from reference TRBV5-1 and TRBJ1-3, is KAGVTQTPRYLIKTRGQQVTLSCSPISGHRSVSWYQQTPGQGLQFLFEYFSETQRNKGNFPGRFSGRQFSNSRSEMNVSTLELGDSALYLCASSSQGLYSGNTIYFGEGSWLTVV.

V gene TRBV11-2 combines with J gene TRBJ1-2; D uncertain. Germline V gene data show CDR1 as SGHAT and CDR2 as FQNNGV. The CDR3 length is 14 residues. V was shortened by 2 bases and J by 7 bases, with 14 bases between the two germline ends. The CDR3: CASSLSPPLRGYTF. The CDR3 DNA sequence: TGTGCCAGCAGCTTATCCCCCCCTCTGCGTGGCTACACCTTC.

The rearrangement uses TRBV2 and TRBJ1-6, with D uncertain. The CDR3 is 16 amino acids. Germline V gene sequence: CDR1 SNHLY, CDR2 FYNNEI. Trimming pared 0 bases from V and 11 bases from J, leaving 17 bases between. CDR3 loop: CASSEAGYNTRPPLHF. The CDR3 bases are TGTGCCAGCAGTGAAGCCGGTTATAATACGCGTCCACCCCTCCACTTT.

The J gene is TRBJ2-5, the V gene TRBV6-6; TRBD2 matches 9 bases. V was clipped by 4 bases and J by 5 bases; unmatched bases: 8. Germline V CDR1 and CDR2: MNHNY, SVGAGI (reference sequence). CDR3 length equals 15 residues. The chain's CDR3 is CASSSFSGGRETQYF. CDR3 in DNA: TGTGCCAGCAGTTCCTTTAGCGGGGGAAGGGAGACCCAGTACTTC.

In DNA form, the CDR3 reads TGTGCCAGCAGCTTAGGGCAGGTACGGAACCAGCCCCAGCATTTT. Residues: CASSLGQVRNQPQHF. The V and J genes are TRBV7-2 and TRBJ1-5; the D is unclear. The CDR3 is 15 residues long. CDR1 and CDR2 from the germline V gene are SGHTA and FQGNSA. V lost 1 base, J lost 7 bases, and 14 bases lay in between.

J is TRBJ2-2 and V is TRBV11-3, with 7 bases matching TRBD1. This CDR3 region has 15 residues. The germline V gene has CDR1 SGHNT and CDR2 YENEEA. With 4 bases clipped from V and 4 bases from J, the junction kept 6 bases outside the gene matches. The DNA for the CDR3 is TGTGCCAGCAGCTCGCGACAGGGCGGCACCGGGGAGCTGTTTTTT. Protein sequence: CASSSRQGGTGELFF. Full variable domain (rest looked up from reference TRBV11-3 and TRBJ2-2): EAGVVQSPRYKIIEKKQPVAFWCNPISGHNTLYWYLQNLGQGPELLIRYENEEAVDDSQLPKDRFSAERLKGVDSTLKIQPAELGDSAVYLCASSSRQGGTGELFFGEGSRLTVL.

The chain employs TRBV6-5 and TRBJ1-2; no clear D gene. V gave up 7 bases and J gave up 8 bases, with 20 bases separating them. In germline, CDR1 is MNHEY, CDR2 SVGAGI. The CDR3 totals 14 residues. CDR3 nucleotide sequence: TGTGCCAGCAAACCCGGGAGTACAAACGAAGGCTACACCTTC. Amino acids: CASKPGSTNEGYTF.

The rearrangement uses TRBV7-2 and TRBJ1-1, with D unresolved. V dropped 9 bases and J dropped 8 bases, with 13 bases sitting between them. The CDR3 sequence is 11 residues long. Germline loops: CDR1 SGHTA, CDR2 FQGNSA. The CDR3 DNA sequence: TGTGCCAGTAGAGCGGGCGCGGAAGCTTTCTTT. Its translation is CASRAGAEAFF.

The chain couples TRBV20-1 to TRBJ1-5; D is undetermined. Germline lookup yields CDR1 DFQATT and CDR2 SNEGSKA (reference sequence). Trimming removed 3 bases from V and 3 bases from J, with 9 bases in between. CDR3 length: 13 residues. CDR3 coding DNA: TGCAGTGCTAGTGTCAGGAACAATCAGCCCCAGCATTTT. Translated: CSASVRNNQPQHF.

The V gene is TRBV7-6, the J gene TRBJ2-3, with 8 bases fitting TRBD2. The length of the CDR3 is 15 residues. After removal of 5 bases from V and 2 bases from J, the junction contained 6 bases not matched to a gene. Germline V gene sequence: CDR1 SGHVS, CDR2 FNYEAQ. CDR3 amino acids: CASSRRRGVTDTQYF. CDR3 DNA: TGTGCCAGCAGCCGTCGGCGGGGGGTCACAGATACGCAGTATTTT.

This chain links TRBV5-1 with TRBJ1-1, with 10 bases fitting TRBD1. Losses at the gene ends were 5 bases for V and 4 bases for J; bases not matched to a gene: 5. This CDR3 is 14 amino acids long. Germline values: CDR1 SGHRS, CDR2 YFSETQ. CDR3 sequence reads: CASRRQGAVTEAFF. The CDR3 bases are TGCGCCAGCAGAAGACAGGGGGCTGTCACTGAAGCTTTCTTT.

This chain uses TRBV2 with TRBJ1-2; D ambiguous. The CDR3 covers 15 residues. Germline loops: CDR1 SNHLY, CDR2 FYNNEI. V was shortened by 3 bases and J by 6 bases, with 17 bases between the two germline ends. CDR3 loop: CASSELLGDVHGYTF. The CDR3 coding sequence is TGTGCCAGCAGTGAGCTCCTAGGCGATGTGCATGGCTACACCTTC.

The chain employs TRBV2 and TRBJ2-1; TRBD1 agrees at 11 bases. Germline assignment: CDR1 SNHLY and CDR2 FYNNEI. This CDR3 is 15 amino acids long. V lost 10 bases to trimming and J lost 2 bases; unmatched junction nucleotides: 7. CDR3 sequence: CATQLGQGAYNEQFF. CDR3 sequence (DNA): TGTGCCACGCAACTGGGACAGGGGGCCTACAATGAGCAGTTCTTC.

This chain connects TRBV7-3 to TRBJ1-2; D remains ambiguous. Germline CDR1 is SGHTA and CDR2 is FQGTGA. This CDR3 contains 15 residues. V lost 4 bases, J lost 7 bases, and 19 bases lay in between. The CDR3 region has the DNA TGTGCCAGCAGCTATCCTCTACAGTTGCCTGGTGGCTACACCTTC. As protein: CASSYPLQLPGGYTF.

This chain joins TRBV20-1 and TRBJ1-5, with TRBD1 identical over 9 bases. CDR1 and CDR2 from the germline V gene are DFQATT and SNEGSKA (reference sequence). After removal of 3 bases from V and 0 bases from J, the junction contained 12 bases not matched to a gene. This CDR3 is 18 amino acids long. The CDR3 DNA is TGCAGTGCTAGTGGCGGGACAGGGCGTCTGGTTAGCAATCAGCCCCAGCATTTT. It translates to CSASGGTGRLVSNQPQHF.

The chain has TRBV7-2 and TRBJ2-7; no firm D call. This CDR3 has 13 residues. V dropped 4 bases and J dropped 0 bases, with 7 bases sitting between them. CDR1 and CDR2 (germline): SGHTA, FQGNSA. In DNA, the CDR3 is TGTGCCAGCAGCTCTTACAGCTCCTACGAGCAGTACTTC. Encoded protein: CASSSYSSYEQYF.

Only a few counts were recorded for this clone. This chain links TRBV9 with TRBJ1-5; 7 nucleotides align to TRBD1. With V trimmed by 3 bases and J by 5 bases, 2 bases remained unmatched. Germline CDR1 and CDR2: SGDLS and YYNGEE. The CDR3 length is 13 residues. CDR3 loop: CASSDRGDQPQHF. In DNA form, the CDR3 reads TGTGCCAGCAGCGACAGGGGCGATCAGCCCCAGCATTTT.

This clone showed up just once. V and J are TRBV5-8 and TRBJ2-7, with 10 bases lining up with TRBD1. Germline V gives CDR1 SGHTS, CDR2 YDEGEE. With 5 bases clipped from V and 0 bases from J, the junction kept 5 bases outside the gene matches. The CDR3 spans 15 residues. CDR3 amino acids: CASRDRDRGSYEQYF. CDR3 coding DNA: TGTGCCAGCAGGGACCGGGACAGGGGCTCCTACGAGCAGTACTTC. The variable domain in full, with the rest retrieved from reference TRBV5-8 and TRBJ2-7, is EAGVTQSPTHLIKTRGQQATLRCSPISGHTSVYWYQQALGLGLQFLLWYDEGEERNRGNFPPRFSGRQFPNYSSELNVNALELEDSALYLCASRDRDRGSYEQYFGPGTRLTVT.

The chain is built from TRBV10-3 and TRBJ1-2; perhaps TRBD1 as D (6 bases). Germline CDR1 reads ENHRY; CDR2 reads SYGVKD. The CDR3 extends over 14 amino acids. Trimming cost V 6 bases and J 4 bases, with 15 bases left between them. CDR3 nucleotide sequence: TGTGCCATCAGATCAGGGGCTCAGGTCTATGGCTACACCTTC. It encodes CAIRSGAQVYGYTF.

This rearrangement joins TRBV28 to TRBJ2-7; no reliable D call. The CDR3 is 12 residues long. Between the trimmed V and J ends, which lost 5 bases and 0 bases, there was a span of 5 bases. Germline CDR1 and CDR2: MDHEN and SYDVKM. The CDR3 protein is CASSPFSYEQYF. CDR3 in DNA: TGTGCCAGCAGTCCTTTCTCCTACGAGCAGTACTTC.

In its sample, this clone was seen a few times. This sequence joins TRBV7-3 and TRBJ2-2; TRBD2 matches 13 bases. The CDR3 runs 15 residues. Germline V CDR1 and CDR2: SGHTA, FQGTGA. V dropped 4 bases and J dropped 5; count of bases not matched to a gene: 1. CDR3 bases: TGTGCCAGCAGCTCGGGACTAGCGGGGACCGGGGAGCTGTTTTTT. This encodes CASSSGLAGTGELFF. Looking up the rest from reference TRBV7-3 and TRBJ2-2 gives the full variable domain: GAGVSQTPSNKVTEKGKYVELRCDPISGHTALYWYRQSLGQGPEFLIYFQGTGAADDSGLPNDRFFAVRPEGSVSTLKIQRTERGDSAVYLCASSSGLAGTGELFFGEGSRLTVL.

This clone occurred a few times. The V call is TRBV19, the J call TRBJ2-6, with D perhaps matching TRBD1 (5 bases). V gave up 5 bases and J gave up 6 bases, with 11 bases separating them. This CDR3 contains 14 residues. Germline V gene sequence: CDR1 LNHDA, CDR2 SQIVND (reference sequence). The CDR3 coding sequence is TGTGCCAGTAGTCCGAGCAGGGTGGCCAACGTCCTGACTTTC. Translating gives CASSPSRVANVLTF.

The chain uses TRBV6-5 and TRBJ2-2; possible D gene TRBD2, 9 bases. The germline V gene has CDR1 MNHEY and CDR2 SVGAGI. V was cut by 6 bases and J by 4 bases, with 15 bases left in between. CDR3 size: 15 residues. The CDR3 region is CASRQGGLATGELFF. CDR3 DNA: TGTGCCAGCAGACAGGGGGGACTAGCCACCGGGGAGCTGTTTTTT.

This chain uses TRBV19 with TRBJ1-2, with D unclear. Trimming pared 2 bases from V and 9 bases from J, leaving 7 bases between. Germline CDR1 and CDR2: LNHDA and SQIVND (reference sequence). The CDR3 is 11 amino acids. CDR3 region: CASSIRRRYTF. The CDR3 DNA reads TGTGCCAGTAGTATACGGAGACGCTACACCTTC.

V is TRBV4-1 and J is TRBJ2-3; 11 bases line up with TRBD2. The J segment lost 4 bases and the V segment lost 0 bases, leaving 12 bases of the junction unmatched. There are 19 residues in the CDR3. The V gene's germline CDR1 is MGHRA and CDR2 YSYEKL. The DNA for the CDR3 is TGCGCCAGCAGCCAAGATGGTAGCGGGGGGGCTGGAGTCGCAGATACGCAGTATTTT. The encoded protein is CASSQDGSGGAGVADTQYF.

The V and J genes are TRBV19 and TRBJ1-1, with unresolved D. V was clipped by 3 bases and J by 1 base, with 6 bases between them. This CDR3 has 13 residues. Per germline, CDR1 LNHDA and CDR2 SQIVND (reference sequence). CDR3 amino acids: CASSIVQNTEAFF. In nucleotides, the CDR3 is TGTGCCAGTAGTATTGTTCAGAACACTGAAGCTTTCTTT.